The 8 T cell receptor beta chains given below trace back to one sample, sequenced in a study of blood T cell repertoires in COVID-19. Some clones are missing from TCRdb's copy, which holds only in-frame ones; the method was immunoSEQ multiplex PCR. The table has some 90,000 clones, around 91% seen once; the top ten hold around 4.1%. Input material: peripheral blood. The receptor set was obtained from a woman older than 75 with active or convalescent COVID-19.

This clone appeared a single time. The gene calls are TRBV18 and TRBJ1-5, with D possibly TRBD1 on 5 matching bases. CDR1 and CDR2 from the germline V gene are KGHSH and LQKENI. This CDR3 contains 13 residues. V was clipped by 6 bases and J by 4 bases, with 10 bases between them. The CDR3 bases are TGTGCCAGCTCGGGGCTTGGGAATCAGCCCCAGCATTTT. The encoded protein is CASSGLGNQPQHF.

The V and J genes are TRBV7-8 and TRBJ2-7, with D hard to call. V lost 5 bases and J lost 2, with 13 bases in between. Germline V gene sequence: CDR1 SGHVS, CDR2 FQNEAQ. There are 14 residues in the CDR3. CDR3 region: CASSTNAFPYEQYF. CDR3 nucleotides: TGTGCCAGCAGCACCAACGCGTTTCCCTACGAGCAGTACTTC.

The chain joins TRBV4-3 to TRBJ1-2; no definite D call. The V and J ends lost 0 bases and 4 bases respectively, with 9 bases between them. The germline gives CDR1 LGHNA, CDR2 YSLEER. The CDR3 loop spans 14 amino acids. CDR3 bases: TGCGCCAGCAGCCAAGATGTGGGCACCTATGGCTACACCTTC. This gives the protein CASSQDVGTYGYTF.

The sample holds a few counts of this clone. The J gene is TRBJ1-5, the V gene TRBV10-3; 12 bases map to TRBD1. Germline CDR1 ENHRY, CDR2 SYGVKD. J gave up 7 bases and V 4 bases, and 5 bases lay outside the gene matches. This CDR3 has 15 amino acids. The CDR3 loop is CAISGGQGAKQPQHF. DNA of the CDR3: TGTGCCATCAGTGGGGGACAGGGGGCAAAGCAGCCCCAGCATTTT.

J is TRBJ2-2 and V is TRBV15; 9 bases map to TRBD1. CDR1 and CDR2 (germline): LNHNV, YYDKDF (reference sequence). CDR3 length equals 16 residues. V lost 0 bases and J lost 7; bases outside the gene matches: 6. DNA of the CDR3: TGTGCCACCAGCAGAGAGGTACAGGGGGCCGGCGGGGAGCTGTTTTTT. It encodes CATSREVQGAGGELFF.

This sequence joins TRBV11-2 and TRBJ2-1, with 7 bases matching TRBD1. Germline V lookup: CDR1 SGHAT, CDR2 FQNNGV. This CDR3 is 15 amino acids long. Unmatched junction bases numbered 3, after V lost 4 bases and J lost 0 bases. CDR3 nucleotides: TGTGCCAGCAGCTCGGACAGGAGCTCCTACAATGAGCAGTTCTTC. Amino acids: CASSSDRSSYNEQFF.

The chain combines TRBV6-1 with TRBJ1-2, with a tentative D call TRBD1 (5 bases). V lost 3 bases, J lost 5 bases, and 19 bases lay in between. The CDR3 loop spans 16 amino acids. Germline-derived CDR1 and CDR2 are MNHNS and SASEGT. Here the CDR3 reads CASSDHDRSKGYGYTF. The DNA for the CDR3 is TGTGCCAGCAGTGACCACGACAGAAGCAAGGGTTATGGCTACACCTTC.

V and J are TRBV9 and TRBJ2-2; 11 bases map to TRBD2. Trimming took 3 bases from V and 4 from J; bases not matched to a gene: 5. The CDR3 loop spans 16 amino acids. Germline CDR1 reads SGDLS; CDR2 reads YYNGEE. In nucleotides, the CDR3 is TGTGCCAGCAGCGAGGTAGCGGGAGGGAGCACCGGGGAGCTGTTTTTT. The encoded protein is CASSEVAGGSTGELFF.